The source of this TCR beta chain is a study of response to subunit inactivated influenza vaccine. General study findings and limits: The authors put forward the suggestion that each seasonal influenza vaccination may bring in only a limited number of new T cells.

TCRdb used MiXCR to reprocess the RT-PCR reads, holding one entry per CDR3 protein. Seen here are hundreds of thousands of distinct CDR3 sequences, 20% to 25% observed once, and the top ten hold about 9.4%. Regarding this clonotype: Its antigen is still unknown.

From germline, CDR1 is SEHNR and CDR2 FQNEAQ (reference sequence). The CDR3 loop spans 15 amino acids. V lost 5 bases, J lost 4 bases, and 14 bases lay in between. The receptor was derived from a man aged 50 to 75 who received an inactivated influenza vaccine. Sequencing was performed on PBMCs from blood, taken roughly 20 months after vaccination. The chain couples TRBV7-9 to TRBJ2-2; perhaps D is TRBD1 or TRBD2 (6 bases each). The CDR3 sequence: CASSPLGGPTGELFF. The CDR3, as DNA: TGTGCCAGCAGCCCCCTTGGGGGGCCCACCGGGGAGCTGTTTTTT.